This T cell receptor beta chain was documented in a study of neoadjuvant anti-PD-1 for oral cavity cancer. This CDR3 is 16 amino acids long. Trimming removed 1 base at V and 0 bases at J, with 10 bases between. The germline CDR1 and CDR2 sequences are SGHAT and FQNNGV. Measured with immunoSEQ multiplex PCR; TCRdb has only the in-frame clones, and not every one. Among 60,000 to 75,000 clones listed, around four fifths were seen once. The sample was PBMCs, taken before nivolumab (anti-PD-1) treatment. The V gene is TRBV11-2, the J gene TRBJ1-3; no clear D. This receptor was identified in a person between 40 and 79 years old with oral cavity squamous cell carcinoma. The CDR3 loop reads CASSLVVRLSGNTIYF. The CDR3 nucleotides read TGTGCCAGCAGCTTAGTCGTGAGGCTCTCTGGAAACACCATATATTTT.